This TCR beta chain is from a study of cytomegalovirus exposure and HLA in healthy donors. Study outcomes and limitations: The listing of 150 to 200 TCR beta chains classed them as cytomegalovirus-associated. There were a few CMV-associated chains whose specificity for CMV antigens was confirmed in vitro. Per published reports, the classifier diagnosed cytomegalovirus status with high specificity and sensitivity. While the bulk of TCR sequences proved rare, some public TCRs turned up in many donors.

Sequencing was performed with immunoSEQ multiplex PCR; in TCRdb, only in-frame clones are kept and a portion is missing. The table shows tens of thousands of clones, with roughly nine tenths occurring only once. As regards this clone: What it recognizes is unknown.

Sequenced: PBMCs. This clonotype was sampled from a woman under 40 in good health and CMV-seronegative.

CDR3 DNA: TGTGCCAGCAAGGAGGCGGGGGGCGCCGCCGGGGAGCTGTTTTTT. This gives the protein CASKEAGGAAGELFF. J is TRBJ2-2 and V is TRBV6-5; TRBD2 agrees at 8 bases. This CDR3 has 15 residues. Germline V gene sequence: CDR1 MNHEY, CDR2 SVGAGI. Trimming at V came to 7 bases and at J to 6 bases, leaving 10 bases not matched to a gene.